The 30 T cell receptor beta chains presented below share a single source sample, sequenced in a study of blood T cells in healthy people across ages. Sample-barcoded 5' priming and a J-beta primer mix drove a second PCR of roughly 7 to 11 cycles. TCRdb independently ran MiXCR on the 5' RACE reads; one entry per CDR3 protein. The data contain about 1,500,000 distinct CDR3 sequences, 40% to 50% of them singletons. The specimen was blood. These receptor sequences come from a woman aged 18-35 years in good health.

CDR3 amino acids: CSVEAQRGAHGYTF. CDR3 nucleotide sequence: TGCAGCGTTGAAGCCCAGAGGGGGGCCCATGGCTACACCTTC. V is TRBV29-1 and J is TRBJ1-2; D is perhaps TRBD1 (6 bases). Deletions cut 1 base from V and 6 bases from J, with 15 bases between. Per the germline V gene, CDR1 is SQVTM and CDR2 is ANQGSEA. CDR3 length: 14 amino acids.

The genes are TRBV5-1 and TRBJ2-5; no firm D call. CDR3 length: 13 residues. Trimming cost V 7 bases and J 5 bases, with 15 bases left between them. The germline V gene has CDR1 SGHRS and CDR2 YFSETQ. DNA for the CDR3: TGCGCCAGCTCGGGTTTCGGTCTCGAGACCCAGTACTTC. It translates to CASSGFGLETQYF.

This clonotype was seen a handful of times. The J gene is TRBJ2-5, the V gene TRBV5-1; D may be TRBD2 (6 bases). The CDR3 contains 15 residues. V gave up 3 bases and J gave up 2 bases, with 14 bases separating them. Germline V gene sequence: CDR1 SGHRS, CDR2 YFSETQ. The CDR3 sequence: CASSYVLATQETQYF. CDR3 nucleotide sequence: TGCGCCAGCAGCTACGTCCTAGCGACTCAAGAGACCCAGTACTTC.

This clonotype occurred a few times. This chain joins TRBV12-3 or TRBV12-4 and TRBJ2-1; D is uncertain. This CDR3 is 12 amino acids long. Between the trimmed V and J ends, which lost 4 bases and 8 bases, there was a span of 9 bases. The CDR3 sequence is CASSSQWYEQFF. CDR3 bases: TGTGCCAGCAGTTCACAGTGGTATGAGCAGTTCTTC.

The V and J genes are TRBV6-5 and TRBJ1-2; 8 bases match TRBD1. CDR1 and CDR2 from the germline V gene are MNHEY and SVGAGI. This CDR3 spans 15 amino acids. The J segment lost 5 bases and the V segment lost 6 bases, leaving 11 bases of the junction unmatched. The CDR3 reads CASSPATGAAYGYTF. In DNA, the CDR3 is TGTGCCAGCAGCCCGGCGACAGGGGCCGCTTATGGCTACACCTTC.

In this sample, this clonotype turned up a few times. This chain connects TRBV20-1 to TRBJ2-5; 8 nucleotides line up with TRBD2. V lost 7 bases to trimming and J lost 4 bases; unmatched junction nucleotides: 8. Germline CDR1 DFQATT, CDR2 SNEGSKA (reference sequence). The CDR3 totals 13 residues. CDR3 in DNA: TGCAGTGTCAAGCGAGCGGGAGCAGAGACCCAGTACTTC. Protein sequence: CSVKRAGAETQYF.

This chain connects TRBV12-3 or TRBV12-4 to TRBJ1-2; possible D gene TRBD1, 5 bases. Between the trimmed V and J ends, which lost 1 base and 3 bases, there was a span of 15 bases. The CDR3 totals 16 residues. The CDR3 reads CASSLEWGSEHYGYTF. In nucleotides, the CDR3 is TGTGCCAGCAGTTTAGAATGGGGGTCAGAACACTATGGCTACACCTTC.

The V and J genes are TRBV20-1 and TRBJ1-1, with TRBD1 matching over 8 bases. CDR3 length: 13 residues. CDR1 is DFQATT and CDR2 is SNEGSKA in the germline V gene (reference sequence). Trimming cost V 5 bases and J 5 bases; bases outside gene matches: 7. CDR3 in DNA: TGCAGTGCTTTGCAGGGGGCGCGAACTGAAGCTTTCTTT. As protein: CSALQGARTEAFF.

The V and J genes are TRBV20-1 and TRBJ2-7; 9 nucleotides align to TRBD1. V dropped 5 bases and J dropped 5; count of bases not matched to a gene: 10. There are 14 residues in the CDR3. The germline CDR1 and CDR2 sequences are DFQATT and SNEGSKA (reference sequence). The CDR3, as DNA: TGCAGTGCTCCTGCTCGGACAGGGGAAGACGAGCAGTACTTC. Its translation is CSAPARTGEDEQYF.

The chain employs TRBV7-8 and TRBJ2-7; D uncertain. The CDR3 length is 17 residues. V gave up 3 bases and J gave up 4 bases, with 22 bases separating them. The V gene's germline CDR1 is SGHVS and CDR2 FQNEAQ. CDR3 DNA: TGTGCCAGCAGCTTTCAATTGTCCGGCTCCCGTCGGTACGAGCAGTACTTC. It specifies CASSFQLSGSRRYEQYF.

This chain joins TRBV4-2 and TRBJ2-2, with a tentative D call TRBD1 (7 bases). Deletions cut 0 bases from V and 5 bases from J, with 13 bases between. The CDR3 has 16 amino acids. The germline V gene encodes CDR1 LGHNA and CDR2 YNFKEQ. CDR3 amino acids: CASSQEPPGGTGELFF. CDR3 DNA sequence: TGTGCCAGCAGCCAAGAACCCCCAGGGGGGACCGGGGAGCTGTTTTTT.

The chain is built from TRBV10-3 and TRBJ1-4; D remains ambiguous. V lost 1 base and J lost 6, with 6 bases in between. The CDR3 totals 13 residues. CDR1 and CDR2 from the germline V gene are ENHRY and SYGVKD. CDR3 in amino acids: CAISEWRDEKLFF. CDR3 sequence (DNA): TGTGCCATCAGTGAGTGGAGGGATGAAAAACTGTTTTTT.

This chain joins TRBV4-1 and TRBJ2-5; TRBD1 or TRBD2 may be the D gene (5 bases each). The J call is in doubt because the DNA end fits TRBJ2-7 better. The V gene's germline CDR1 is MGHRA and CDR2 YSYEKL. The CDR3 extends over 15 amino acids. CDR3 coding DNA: TGCGCCAGCAGCCGAGACCCCGGGACCCCCTACGAGCAGTACTTC. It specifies CASSRDPGTPYEQYF.

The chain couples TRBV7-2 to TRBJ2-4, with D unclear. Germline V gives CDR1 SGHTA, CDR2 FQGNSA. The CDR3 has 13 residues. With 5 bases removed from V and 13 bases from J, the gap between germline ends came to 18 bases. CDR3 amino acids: CASSPKIYNEQYF. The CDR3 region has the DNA TGTGCCAGCAGCCCTAAGATCTACAATGAGCAGTACTTC.

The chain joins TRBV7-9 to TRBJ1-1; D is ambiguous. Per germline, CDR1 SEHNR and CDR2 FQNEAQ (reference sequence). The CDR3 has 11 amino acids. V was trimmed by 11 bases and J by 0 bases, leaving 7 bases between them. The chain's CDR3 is CAPGMNTEAFF. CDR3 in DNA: TGTGCCCCCGGAATGAACACTGAAGCTTTCTTT.

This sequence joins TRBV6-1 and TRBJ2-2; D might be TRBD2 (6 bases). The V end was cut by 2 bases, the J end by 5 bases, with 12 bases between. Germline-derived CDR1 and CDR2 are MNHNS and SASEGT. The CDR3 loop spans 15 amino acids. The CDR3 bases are TGTGCCAGCAGTGAACCGGGACTTAAGACCGGGGAGCTGTTTTTT. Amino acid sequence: CASSEPGLKTGELFF.

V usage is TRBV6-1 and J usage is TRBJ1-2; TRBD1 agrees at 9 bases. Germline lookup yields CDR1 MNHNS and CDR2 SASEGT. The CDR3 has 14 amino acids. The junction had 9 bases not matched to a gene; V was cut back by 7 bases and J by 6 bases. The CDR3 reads CASTPGTGLNGYTF. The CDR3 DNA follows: TGTGCCAGCACGCCCGGGACAGGGCTTAATGGCTACACCTTC.

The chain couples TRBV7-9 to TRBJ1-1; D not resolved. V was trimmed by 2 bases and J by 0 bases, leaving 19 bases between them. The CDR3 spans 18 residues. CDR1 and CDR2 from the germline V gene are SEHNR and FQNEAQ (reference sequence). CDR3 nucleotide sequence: TGTGCCAGCAGCTTATACTCTAGAGGGCGGGCATTGAACACTGAAGCTTTCTTT. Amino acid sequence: CASSLYSRGRALNTEAFF.

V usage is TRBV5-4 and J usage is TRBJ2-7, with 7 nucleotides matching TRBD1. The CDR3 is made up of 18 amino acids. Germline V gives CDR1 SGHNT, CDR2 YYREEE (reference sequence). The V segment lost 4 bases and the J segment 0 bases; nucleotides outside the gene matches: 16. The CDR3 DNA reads TGTGCCAGCAGCCCAGGCTGGCCGGGACAGTTTAGCTCCTACGAGCAGTACTTC. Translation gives CASSPGWPGQFSSYEQYF.

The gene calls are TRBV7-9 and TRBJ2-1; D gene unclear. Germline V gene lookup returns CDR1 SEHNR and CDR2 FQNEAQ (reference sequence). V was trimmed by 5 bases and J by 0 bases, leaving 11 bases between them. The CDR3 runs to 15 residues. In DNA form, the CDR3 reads TGTGCCAGCAGCCCCCTCCTGGGCTCCTACAATGAGCAGTTCTTC. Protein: CASSPLLGSYNEQFF.

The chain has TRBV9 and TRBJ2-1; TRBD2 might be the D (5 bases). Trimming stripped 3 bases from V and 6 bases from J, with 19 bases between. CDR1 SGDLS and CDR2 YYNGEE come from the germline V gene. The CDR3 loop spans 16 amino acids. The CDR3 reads CASSAPARVLANEQFF. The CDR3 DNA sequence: TGTGCCAGCAGCGCCCCGGCCCGCGTTCTAGCCAATGAGCAGTTCTTC. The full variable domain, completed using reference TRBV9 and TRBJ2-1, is DSGVTQTPKHLITATGQRVTLRCSPRSGDLSVYWYQQSLDQGLQFLIQYYNGEERAKGNILERFSAQQFPDLHSELNLSSLELGDSALYFCASSAPARVLANEQFFGPGTRLTVL.

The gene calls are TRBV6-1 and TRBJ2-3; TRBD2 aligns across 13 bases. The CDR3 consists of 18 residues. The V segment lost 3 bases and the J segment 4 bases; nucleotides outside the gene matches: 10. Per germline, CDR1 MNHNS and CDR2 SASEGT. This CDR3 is CASSEGTSGRALADTQYF. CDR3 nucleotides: TGTGCCAGCAGTGAGGGAACTAGCGGGAGGGCCCTAGCAGATACGCAGTATTTT.

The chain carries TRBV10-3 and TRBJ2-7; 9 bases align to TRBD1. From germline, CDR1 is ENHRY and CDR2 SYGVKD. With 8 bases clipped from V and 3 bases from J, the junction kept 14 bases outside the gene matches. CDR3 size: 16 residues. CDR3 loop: CAISVQGALGGYEQYF. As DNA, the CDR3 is TGTGCCATCTCGGTACAGGGGGCCTTGGGGGGCTACGAGCAGTACTTC.

CDR3 bases: TGTGCCAGCGCTGGGGGGACTAGCGGGATGGCGGCGTACCAAGAGACCCAGTACTTC. It yields the protein CASAGGTSGMAAYQETQYF. This chain joins TRBV21-1 and TRBJ2-5; the D call in the table, TRBD2, was not verified against the DNA. TRBV21-1 is shown as a pseudogene. The CDR3 is 19 residues long.

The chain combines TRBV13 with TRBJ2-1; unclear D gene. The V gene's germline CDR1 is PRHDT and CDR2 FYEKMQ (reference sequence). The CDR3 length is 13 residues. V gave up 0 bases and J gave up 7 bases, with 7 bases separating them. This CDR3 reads CASSLGFINEQFF. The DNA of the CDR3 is TGTGCCAGCAGCTTAGGTTTTATAAATGAGCAGTTCTTC.

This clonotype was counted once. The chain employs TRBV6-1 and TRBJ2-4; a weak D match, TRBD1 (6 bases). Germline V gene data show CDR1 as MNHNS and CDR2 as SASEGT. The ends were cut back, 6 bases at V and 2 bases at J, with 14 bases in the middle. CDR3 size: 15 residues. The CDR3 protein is CASSGQLPTKNIQYF. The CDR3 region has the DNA TGTGCCAGCAGCGGACAGCTGCCAACCAAAAACATTCAGTACTTC.

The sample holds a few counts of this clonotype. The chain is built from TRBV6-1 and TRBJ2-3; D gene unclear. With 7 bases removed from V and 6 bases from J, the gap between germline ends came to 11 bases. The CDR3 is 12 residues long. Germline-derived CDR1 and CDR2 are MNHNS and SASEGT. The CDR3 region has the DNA TGTGCCAGCACTGCTAGTATTGATACGCAGTATTTT. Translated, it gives CASTASIDTQYF.

The CDR3 protein is CATTGGDNEQFF. The CDR3 DNA sequence: TGTGCCACCACTGGAGGAGACAATGAGCAGTTCTTC. The chain has TRBV15 and TRBJ2-1, with D maybe TRBD2 (5 bases). Deletions cut 7 bases from V and 5 bases from J, with 9 bases between. This CDR3 contains 12 residues. Germline CDR1 is LNHNV and CDR2 is YYDKDF (reference sequence).

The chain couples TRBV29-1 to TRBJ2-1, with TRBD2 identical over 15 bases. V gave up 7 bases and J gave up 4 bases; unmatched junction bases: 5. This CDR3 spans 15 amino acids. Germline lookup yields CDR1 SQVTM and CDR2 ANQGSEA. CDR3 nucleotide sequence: TGCAGCGAATGGACTAGCGGGGGGGATTACAATGAGCAGTTCTTC. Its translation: CSEWTSGGDYNEQFF.

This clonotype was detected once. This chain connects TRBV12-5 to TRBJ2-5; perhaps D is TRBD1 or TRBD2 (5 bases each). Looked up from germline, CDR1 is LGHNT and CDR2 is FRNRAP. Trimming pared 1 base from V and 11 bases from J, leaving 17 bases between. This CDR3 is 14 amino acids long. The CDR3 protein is CASGLGGLDNEQYF. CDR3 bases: TGTGCTAGTGGTTTGGGAGGGTTGGACAATGAGCAGTACTTC.